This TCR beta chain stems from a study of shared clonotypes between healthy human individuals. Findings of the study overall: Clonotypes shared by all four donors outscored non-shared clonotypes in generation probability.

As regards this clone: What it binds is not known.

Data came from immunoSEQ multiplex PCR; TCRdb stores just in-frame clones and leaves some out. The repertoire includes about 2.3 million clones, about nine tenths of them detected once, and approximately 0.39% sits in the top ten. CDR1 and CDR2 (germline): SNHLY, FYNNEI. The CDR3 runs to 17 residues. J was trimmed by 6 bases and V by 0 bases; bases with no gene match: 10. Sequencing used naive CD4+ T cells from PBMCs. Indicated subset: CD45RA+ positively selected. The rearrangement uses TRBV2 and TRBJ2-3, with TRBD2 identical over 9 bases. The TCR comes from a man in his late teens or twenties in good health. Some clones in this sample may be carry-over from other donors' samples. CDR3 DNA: TGTGCCAGCAGTGAAGCTCGGTCTAGCGGGATGTGGGATACGCAGTATTTT. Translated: CASSEARSSGMWDTQYF.